Listed here are 23 T cell receptor beta chains from one sample, sequenced in a study of monozygotic twins with inflammatory bowel disease. One entry per CDR3 protein, without DNA, is what TCRdb gives after re-calling the 5' RACE reads. The sample's table shows some 130,000 distinct CDR3 sequences. The specimen sequenced was blood. These receptors were collected from a human donor with ulcerative colitis or Crohn's disease, or a healthy co-twin of an affected twin (not recorded which).

The chain uses TRBV25-1 and TRBJ1-6; there is no DNA to check the TCRdb D call of TRBD1. Germline-derived CDR1 and CDR2 are MGHDK and SYGVNS. The CDR3 is 14 amino acids. The CDR3 region is CASSGWADNSPLHF.

The V gene is TRBV3-1, the J gene TRBJ2-7; no DNA is available, so the TRBD1 call from TCRdb remains unchecked. CDR1 is LGHDT and CDR2 is YNNKEL in the germline V gene (reference sequence). The CDR3 extends over 13 amino acids. This CDR3 reads CASSQQGVYEQYF.

The CDR3 region is CSARVSGAGDTQYF. This chain connects TRBV20-1 to TRBJ2-3; TCRdb proposes TRBD1, but this gene call is untestable without DNA. The CDR3 has 14 residues. In germline, CDR1 is DFQATT, CDR2 SNEGSKA (reference sequence).

V usage is TRBV9 and J usage is TRBJ2-3; TCRdb's D call of TRBD2 is untestable without DNA. This CDR3 is 16 amino acids long. The germline CDR1 and CDR2 sequences are SGDLS and YYNGEE. CDR3 in amino acids: CASSPSLAGDTDTQYF.

The V and J genes are TRBV7-2 and TRBJ2-2; there is no DNA to check the TCRdb D call of TRBD1. CDR3 length: 17 residues. Germline V gene data show CDR1 as SGHTA and CDR2 as FQGNSA. The CDR3 protein is CASSLANHRGATGELFF. The full variable domain, in which reference TRBV7-2 and TRBJ2-2 provide the parts outside the CDR3, is GAGVSQSPSNKVTEKGKDVELRCDPISGHTALYWYRQSLGQGLEFLIYFQGNSAPDKSGLPSDRFSAERTGGSVSTLTIQRTQQEDSAVYLCASSLANHRGATGELFFGEGSRLTVL.

The chain carries TRBV12-3 or TRBV12-4 and TRBJ2-1. The CDR3 consists of 12 residues. CDR3: CASSLAANEQFF.

CDR3 sequence reads: CASSLETRGQGGNTIYF. The chain has TRBV9 and TRBJ1-3; checking the TCRdb D call of TRBD1 is not possible without DNA. The CDR3 covers 17 residues. Germline V CDR1 and CDR2: SGDLS, YYNGEE.

The chain couples TRBV28 to TRBJ2-7. Germline V gene data show CDR1 as MDHEN and CDR2 as SYDVKM. The CDR3 is made up of 14 amino acids. CDR3 sequence reads: CASSSWRELYEQYF. Variable domain in full (rest from reference TRBV28 and TRBJ2-7): DVKVTQSSRYLVKRTGEKVFLECVQDMDHENMFWYRQDPGLGLRLIYFSYDVKMKEKGDIPEGYSVSREKKERFSLILESASTNQTSMYLCASSSWRELYEQYFGPGTRLTVT.

The V gene is TRBV20-1, the J gene TRBJ1-2; TCRdb's D call of TRBD1 is untestable without DNA. The germline gives CDR1 DFQATT, CDR2 SNEGSKA (reference sequence). The CDR3 has 14 amino acids. Here the CDR3 reads CSARGQGIFYGYTF.

The rearrangement links TRBV18 to TRBJ2-7; as DNA is missing, the TRBD1 call by TCRdb cannot be tested. Germline assignment: CDR1 KGHSH and CDR2 LQKENI. This CDR3 is built from 14 residues. The CDR3 loop is CASSSTGRTYEQYF.

This chain uses TRBV9 with TRBJ2-2; TCRdb's D call of TRBD2 is untestable without DNA. This CDR3 has 16 residues. Germline-derived CDR1 and CDR2 are SGDLS and YYNGEE. This chain's CDR3 is CASSPQRDPNTGELFF.

The chain links TRBV7-2 to TRBJ1-4. In germline, CDR1 is SGHTA, CDR2 FQGNSA. This CDR3 has 14 amino acids. The CDR3 loop is CASSSVTTNEKLFF.

The chain recombines TRBV13 with TRBJ1-1. Germline-derived CDR1 and CDR2 are PRHDT and FYEKMQ (reference sequence). This CDR3 is built from 16 residues. The CDR3 loop reads CASSLETEQPNTEAFF. Variable domain in full (rest from reference TRBV13 and TRBJ1-1): AAGVIQSPRHLIKEKRETATLKCYPIPRHDTVYWYQQGPGQDPQFLISFYEKMQSDKGSIPDRFSAQQFSDYHSELNMSSLELGDSALYFCASSLETEQPNTEAFFGQGTRLTVV.

The rearrangement uses TRBV7-7 and TRBJ1-3. The CDR3 has 15 residues. CDR1 SSHAT and CDR2 FNYEAQ come from the germline V gene (reference sequence). This CDR3 is CASSEQGLGGNTIYF.

The J gene is TRBJ1-2, the V gene TRBV9; TCRdb's D gene call, TRBD1, goes unchecked for lack of DNA. The CDR3 has 15 residues. Germline lookup yields CDR1 SGDLS and CDR2 YYNGEE. The CDR3 protein is CASSSPGQASMGYTF.

The chain links TRBV29-1 to TRBJ2-1; TCRdb picks TRBD2, but there is no DNA to check that call. This CDR3 is built from 13 residues. Germline values: CDR1 SQVTM, CDR2 ANQGSEA. This CDR3 reads CSVYGTLGDEQFF.

The V call is TRBV5-1, the J call TRBJ2-7; TCRdb selects TRBD1, and the lack of DNA leaves this call unchecked. Germline lookup yields CDR1 SGHRS and CDR2 YFSETQ. The CDR3 is made up of 13 amino acids. CDR3 region: CASSPGAIYEQYF. The complete variable domain, with remaining parts taken from reference TRBV5-1 and TRBJ2-7, reads KAGVTQTPRYLIKTRGQQVTLSCSPISGHRSVSWYQQTPGQGLQFLFEYFSETQRNKGNFPGRFSGRQFSNSRSEMNVSTLELGDSALYLCASSPGAIYEQYFGPGTRLTVT.

The chain is built from TRBV7-3 and TRBJ2-3; the D gene TCRdb calls, TRBD2, cannot be checked with no DNA. The CDR3 length is 16 residues. The V gene's germline CDR1 is SGHTA and CDR2 FQGTGA. The chain's CDR3 is CASSSGLAGGRDTQYF.

The chain couples TRBV18 to TRBJ2-5. The germline CDR1 and CDR2 sequences are KGHSH and LQKENI. The CDR3 spans 12 residues. The CDR3: CASSPPLETQYF.

The chain joins TRBV2 to TRBJ2-5; the D call of TRBD1 rests on TCRdb alone, since no DNA is present to check it. There are 13 residues in the CDR3. Germline loops: CDR1 SNHLY, CDR2 FYNNEI. This chain's CDR3 is CASSPPSIETQYF.

CDR3 sequence reads: CASSSAGWEFF. The genes are TRBV12-3 or TRBV12-4 and TRBJ2-1; there is no DNA to check the TCRdb D call of TRBD2. The CDR3 covers 11 residues.

The gene calls are TRBV14 and TRBJ2-1; no DNA is available, so the TRBD2 call from TCRdb remains unchecked. The germline CDR1 and CDR2 sequences are SGHDN and FVKESK. The CDR3 covers 14 residues. Here the CDR3 reads CASSPTSGRVKQFF.

V gene TRBV20-1 combines with J gene TRBJ1-1. Germline V lookup: CDR1 DFQATT, CDR2 SNEGSKA (reference sequence). This CDR3 is 14 amino acids long. CDR3 in amino acids: CSAREGSLYTEAFF.